The clone carrying this TCR beta chain was found once. This sample is drawn from a study of blood T cell repertoires in COVID-19. With 1 base removed from V and 4 bases from J, the gap between germline ends came to 7 bases. CDR3 length: 12 amino acids. Germline CDR1 is GTSNPN and CDR2 is SVGIG (reference sequence). As handled by the study authors: Estimation of nucleated cell counts relied on the amplification of reference gene primers. The protocol was immunoSEQ multiplex PCR, while the TCRdb copy is restricted to in-frame clones and leaves out a portion. V and J calls plus clone size are reproduced from that table; the DNA served to infer D and trimming. This table has about 110,000 clones, under 80% appearing once.

The chain is built from TRBV30 and TRBJ1-2; D is ambiguous. Sequences were obtained from peripheral blood. The source is a man aged 65-85 years with active or convalescent COVID-19. The CDR3 DNA is TGTGCCTGGAGTGAACAGCCCTATGGCTACACCTTC. As protein: CAWSEQPYGYTF.